This passage covers 2 T cell receptor beta chains from one sample sequenced in a study of blood T cell repertoires in COVID-19. Assay: immunoSEQ multiplex PCR; the TCRdb copy retains only in-frame clones and omits some. This table holds hundreds of thousands of clones, about 80% found once. The sample comprised peripheral blood. The receptor set was obtained from a woman of 80 years or more with acute or convalescent COVID-19.

The gene calls are TRBV18 and TRBJ2-2; 11 bases line up with TRBD2. The CDR3 has 16 amino acids. V trimming: 4 bases; J trimming: 1 base; junction bases outside the gene matches: 2. Germline CDR1 and CDR2: KGHSH and LQKENI. CDR3 nucleotide sequence: TGTGCCAGCTCACGGACTAGCGGGCTGAACACCGGGGAGCTGTTTTTT. Encoded protein: CASSRTSGLNTGELFF.

The chain joins TRBV6-2 or TRBV6-3 to TRBJ1-2; the D gene is possibly TRBD1 (6 bases). V was cut by 5 bases and J by 0 bases, with 16 bases left in between. The CDR3 runs 16 residues. Per germline, CDR1 MNHEY and CDR2 SVGEGT. The DNA of the CDR3 is TGTGCCAGCAGTGCTACCGGGACACGCTCTAACTATGGCTACACCTTC. Translating it yields CASSATGTRSNYGYTF.